These 4 T cell receptor beta chains came from one sample sequenced in a study of shared clonotypes between healthy human individuals. The table came from immunoSEQ multiplex PCR; TCRdb's copy has only in-frame clones and leaves some out. This table has some 2,000,000 clones, just under 95% appearing once. Positive CCR7 selection of CD45RO-negative cells yielded the naive CD8 cells, and terminally differentiated effector memory CD45RA+ cells were excluded. Specimen: naive CD8+ T cells sorted from blood. The source is a man younger than 30 in good health.

This chain joins TRBV7-9 and TRBJ2-1; possible D gene TRBD1, 6 bases. Between the trimmed V and J ends, which lost 5 bases and 4 bases, there was a span of 21 bases. This CDR3 contains 17 residues. The germline V gene has CDR1 SEHNR and CDR2 FQNEAQ (reference sequence). This CDR3 is CASSLTGFRRQYNEQFF. The CDR3 DNA reads TGTGCCAGCAGCCTTACAGGGTTTAGGCGCCAATACAATGAGCAGTTCTTC.

The chain employs TRBV5-1 and TRBJ2-1, with D uncertain. The CDR3 contains 12 residues. Trimming removed 3 bases at V and 8 bases at J, with 9 bases between. Germline loops: CDR1 SGHRS, CDR2 YFSETQ. The CDR3 region is CASSYVWDEQFF. Written as DNA, the CDR3 is TGCGCCAGCAGCTACGTGTGGGATGAGCAGTTCTTC.

J is TRBJ2-3 and V is TRBV2, with D maybe TRBD2 (6 bases). The CDR3 is 14 amino acids. The V and J ends lost 3 bases and 4 bases respectively, with 11 bases between them. CDR1 is SNHLY, CDR2 FYNNEI, per germline. This CDR3 is CASSEPGEADTQYF. In DNA, the CDR3 is TGTGCCAGCAGTGAGCCGGGGGAAGCAGATACGCAGTATTTT. Using reference TRBV2 and TRBJ2-3 for the parts outside the CDR3, the full variable domain is EPEVTQTPSHQVTQMGQEVILRCVPISNHLYFYWYRQILGQKVEFLVSFYNNEISEKSEIFDDQFSVERPDGSNFTLKIRSTKLEDSAMYFCASSEPGEADTQYFGPGTRLTVL.

The chain employs TRBV30 and TRBJ1-1, with unresolved D. The CDR3 has 14 amino acids. Trimming left V 0 bases short and J 6 bases short, with 14 bases between. Germline V CDR1 and CDR2: GTSNPN, SVGIG (reference sequence). This CDR3 reads CAWSVGPSAPEAFF. The CDR3 DNA reads TGTGCCTGGAGTGTAGGACCCTCGGCGCCTGAAGCTTTCTTT.